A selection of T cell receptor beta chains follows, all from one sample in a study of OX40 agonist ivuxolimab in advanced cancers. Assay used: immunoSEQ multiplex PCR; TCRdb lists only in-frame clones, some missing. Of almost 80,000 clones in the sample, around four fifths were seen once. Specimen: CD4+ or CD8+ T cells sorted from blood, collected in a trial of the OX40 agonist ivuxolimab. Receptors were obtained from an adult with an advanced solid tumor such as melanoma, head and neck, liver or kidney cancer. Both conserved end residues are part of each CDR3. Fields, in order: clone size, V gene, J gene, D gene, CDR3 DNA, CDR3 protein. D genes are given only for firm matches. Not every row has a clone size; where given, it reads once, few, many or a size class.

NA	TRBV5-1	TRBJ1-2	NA	TGCGCCAGCAGCTTGGAGTCCCCGAACTATGGCTACACCTTC	CASSLESPNYGYTF
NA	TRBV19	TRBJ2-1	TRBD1	TGTGCCGCCATGAACCCGGACAGGGGAGGGAATGAGCAGTTCTTC	CAAMNPDRGGNEQFF
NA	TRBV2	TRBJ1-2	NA	TGTGCCAGCACATACAGGGTAACTAACTATGGCTACACCTTC	CASTYRVTNYGYTF
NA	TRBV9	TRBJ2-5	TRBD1	TGTGCCAGCAGCGTAGGGGGGACAGGGGGCCAAGAGACCCAGTACTTC	CASSVGGTGGQETQYF
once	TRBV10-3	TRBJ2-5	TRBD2	TGTGCCATCTCACGAGGGAGGGAAGAGACCCAGTACTTC	CAISRGREETQYF
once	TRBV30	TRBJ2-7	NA	TGTGCCTGGGGAAACGGGGGACTCGTAGAGGAGCAGTACTTC	CAWGNGGLVEEQYF
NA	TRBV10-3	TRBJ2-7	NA	TGTGCCATCACCGGGACATCTACCACGGCCTACGAGCAGTACTTC	CAITGTSTTAYEQYF
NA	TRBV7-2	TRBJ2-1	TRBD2	TGTGCCAGCAGCTTAGTGTACTGGGAGGGATACAATGAGCAGTTCTTC	CASSLVYWEGYNEQFF
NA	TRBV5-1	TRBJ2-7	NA	TGCGCCAGCAGCGCGGATACGCCCTCCTACGAGCAGTACTTC	CASSADTPSYEQYF
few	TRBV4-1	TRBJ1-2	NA	TGCGCCAGCAGCCTTGGCCCGTATGGCTACACCTTC	CASSLGPYGYTF
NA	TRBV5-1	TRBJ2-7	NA	TGCGCCAGCAGCTTCCAGGGGTCGACCTACGAGCAGTACTTC	CASSFQGSTYEQYF
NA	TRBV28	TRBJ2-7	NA	TGTGCCAGTTCCGTGGGCTCCTACGAGCAGTACTTC	CASSVGSYEQYF
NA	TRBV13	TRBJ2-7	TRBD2	TGTGCCAGCAGCTTCAGCGGGAGGGGCTACGAGCAGTACTTC	CASSFSGRGYEQYF
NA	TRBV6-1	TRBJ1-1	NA	TGTGCCAGCAGTTACGGGGAGCTAGCTTTCTTT	CASSYGELAFF
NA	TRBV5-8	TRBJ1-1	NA	TGTGCCAGCAGCCCATCTGGACAGATGAACACTGAAGCTTTCTTT	CASSPSGQMNTEAFF
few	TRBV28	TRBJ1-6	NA	TGTGCCAGCAGTTTCCGAGGTTCACCCCTCCACTTT	CASSFRGSPLHF
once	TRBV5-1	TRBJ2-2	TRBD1	TGCGCCAGCAGCAGGACAGGGCAGCGGGCCGGGGAGCTGTTTTTT	CASSRTGQRAGELFF
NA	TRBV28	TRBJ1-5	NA	TGTGCCAGCAGGCCTGGGGGGGACTACAATCAGCCCCAGCATTTT	CASRPGGDYNQPQHF
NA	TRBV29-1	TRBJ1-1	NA	TGCAGCGTTGAACAGGCAGAGAGGAACACTGAAGCTTTCTTT	CSVEQAERNTEAFF
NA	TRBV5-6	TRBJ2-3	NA	TGTGCCAGCAGCAAATCCTTTAGCGGATTCACAGATACGCAGTATTTT	CASSKSFSGFTDTQYF
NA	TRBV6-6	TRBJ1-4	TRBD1	TGTGCCAGCAGTCGGGACAGTTCTAATGAAAAACTGTTTTTT	CASSRDSSNEKLFF
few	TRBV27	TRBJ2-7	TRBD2	TGTGCCAGCACCCGCGGGGGTGTGGGGTCGCGCGAGCAGTACTTC	CASTRGGVGSREQYF
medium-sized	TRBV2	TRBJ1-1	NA	TGTGCCAGCAGCTTTGCCTCCGAAGCTTTCTTT	CASSFASEAFF
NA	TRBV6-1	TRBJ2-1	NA	TGTGCCAGCTCAGGGTACGATGAGCAGTTCTTC	CASSGYDEQFF